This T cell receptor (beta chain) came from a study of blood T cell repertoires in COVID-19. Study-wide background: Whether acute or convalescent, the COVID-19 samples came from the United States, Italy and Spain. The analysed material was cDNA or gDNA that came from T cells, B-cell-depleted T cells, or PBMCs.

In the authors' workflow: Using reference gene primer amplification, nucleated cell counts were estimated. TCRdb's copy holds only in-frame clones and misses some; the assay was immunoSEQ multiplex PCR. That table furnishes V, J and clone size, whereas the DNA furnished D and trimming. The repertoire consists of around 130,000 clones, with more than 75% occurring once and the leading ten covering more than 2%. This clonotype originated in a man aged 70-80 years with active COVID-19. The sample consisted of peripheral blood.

CDR3 amino acids: CASSLLPGLAGGLADTQYF. The CDR3 nucleotides are TGTGCCAGCAGCCTTCTTCCGGGACTAGCGGGAGGGTTGGCAGATACGCAGTATTTT. The V call is TRBV6-2 or TRBV6-3, the J call TRBJ2-3; TRBD2 agrees at 16 bases. Germline CDR1 reads MNHEY; CDR2 reads SVGEGT. V was pared by 6 bases and J by 4 bases, with 13 bases of the junction left unmatched. CDR3 length equals 19 residues.